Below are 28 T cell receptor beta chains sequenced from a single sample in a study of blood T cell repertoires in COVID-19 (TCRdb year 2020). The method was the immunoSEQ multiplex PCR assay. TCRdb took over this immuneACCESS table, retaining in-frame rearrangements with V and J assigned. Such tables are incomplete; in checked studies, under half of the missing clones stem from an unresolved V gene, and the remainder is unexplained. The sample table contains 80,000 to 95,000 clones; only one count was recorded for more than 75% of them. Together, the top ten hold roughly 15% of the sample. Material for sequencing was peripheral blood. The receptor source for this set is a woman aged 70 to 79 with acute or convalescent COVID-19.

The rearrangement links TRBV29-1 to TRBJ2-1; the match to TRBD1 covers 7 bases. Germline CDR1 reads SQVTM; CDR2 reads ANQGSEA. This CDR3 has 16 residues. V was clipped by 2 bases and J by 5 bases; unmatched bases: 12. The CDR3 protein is CSVESRGSRNDNEQFF. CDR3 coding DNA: TGCAGCGTTGAAAGCAGGGGGTCCCGGAATGACAATGAGCAGTTCTTC.

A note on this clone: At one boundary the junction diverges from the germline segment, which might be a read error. CDR3 DNA sequence: TGTGCCAGCAGTTTAGGCAGGGGCTCCCACAATGAGCAGTTCTTC. This translates into CASSLGRGSHNEQFF. V gene TRBV28 combines with J gene TRBJ2-1; possibly TRBD1 for D (6 bases). Germline V gene lookup returns CDR1 MDHEN and CDR2 SYDVKM. This CDR3 region has 15 residues.

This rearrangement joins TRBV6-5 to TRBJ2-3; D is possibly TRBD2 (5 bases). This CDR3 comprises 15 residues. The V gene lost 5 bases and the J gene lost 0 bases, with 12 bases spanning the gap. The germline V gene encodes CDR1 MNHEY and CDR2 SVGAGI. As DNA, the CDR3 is TGTGCCAGCAGTCCTTTGGGAGCTAGCACAGATACGCAGTATTTT. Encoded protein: CASSPLGASTDTQYF.

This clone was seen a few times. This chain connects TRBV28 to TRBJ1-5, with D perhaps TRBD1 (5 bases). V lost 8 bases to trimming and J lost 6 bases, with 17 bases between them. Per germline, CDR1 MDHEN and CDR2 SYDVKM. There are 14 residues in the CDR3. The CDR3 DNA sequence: TGTGCCAGCCGGGGGGGACCTCGCGGTCAGCCCCAGCATTTT. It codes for CASRGGPRGQPQHF.

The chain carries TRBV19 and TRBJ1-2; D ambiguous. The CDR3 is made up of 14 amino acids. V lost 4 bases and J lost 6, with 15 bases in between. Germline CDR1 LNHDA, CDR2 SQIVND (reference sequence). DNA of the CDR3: TGTGCCAGTAGTAACACGGGAGGATTGGATGGCTACACCTTC. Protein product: CASSNTGGLDGYTF.

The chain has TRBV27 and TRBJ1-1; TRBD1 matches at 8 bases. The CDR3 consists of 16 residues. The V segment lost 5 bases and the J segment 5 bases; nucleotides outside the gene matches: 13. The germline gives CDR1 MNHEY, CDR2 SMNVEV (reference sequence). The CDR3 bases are TGTGCCAGCAGTCACGGGACAGGAAAGAGGTGGACTGAAGCTTTCTTT. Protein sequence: CASSHGTGKRWTEAFF.

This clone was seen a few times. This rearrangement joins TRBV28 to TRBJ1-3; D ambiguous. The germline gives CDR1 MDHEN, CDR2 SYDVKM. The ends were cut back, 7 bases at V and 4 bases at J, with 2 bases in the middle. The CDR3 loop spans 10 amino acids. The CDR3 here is CASTGNTIYF. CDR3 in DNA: TGTGCCAGCACGGGAAACACCATATATTTT.

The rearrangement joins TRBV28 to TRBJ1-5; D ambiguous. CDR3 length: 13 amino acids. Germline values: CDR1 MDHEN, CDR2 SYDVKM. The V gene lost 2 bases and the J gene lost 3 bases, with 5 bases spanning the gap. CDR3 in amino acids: CASSLAYNQPQHF. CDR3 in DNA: TGTGCCAGCAGTTTAGCCTACAATCAGCCCCAGCATTTT.

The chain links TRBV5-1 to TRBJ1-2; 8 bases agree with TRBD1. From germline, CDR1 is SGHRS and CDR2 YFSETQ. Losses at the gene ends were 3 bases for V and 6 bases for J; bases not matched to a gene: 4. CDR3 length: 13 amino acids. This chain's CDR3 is CASSSMDRDGYTF. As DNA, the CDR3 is TGCGCCAGCAGCTCGATGGACAGGGATGGCTACACCTTC.

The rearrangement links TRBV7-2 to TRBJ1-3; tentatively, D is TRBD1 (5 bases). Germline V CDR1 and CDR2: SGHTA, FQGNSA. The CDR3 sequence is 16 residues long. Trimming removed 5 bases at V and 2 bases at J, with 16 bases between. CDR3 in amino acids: CASSLTPGVAGNTIYF. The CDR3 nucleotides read TGTGCCAGCAGCCTAACGCCGGGGGTGGCTGGAAACACCATATATTTT.

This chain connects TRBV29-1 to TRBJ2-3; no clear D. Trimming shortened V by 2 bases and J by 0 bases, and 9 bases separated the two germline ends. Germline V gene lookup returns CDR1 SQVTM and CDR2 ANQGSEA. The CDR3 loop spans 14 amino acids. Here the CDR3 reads CSVELFSSTDTQYF. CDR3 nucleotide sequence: TGCAGCGTTGAACTTTTTTCTAGCACAGATACGCAGTATTTT.

CDR3: CASSQSRQGANEQFF. CDR3 nucleotides: TGTGCCAGCAGCCAATCGAGACAGGGGGCAAATGAGCAGTTCTTC. The chain combines TRBV3-1 (or the pseudogene TRBV3-2) with TRBJ2-1, with 10 bases matching TRBD1. CDR3 length: 15 residues. CDR1 LGHDT and CDR2 YNNKEL come from the germline V gene (reference sequence). V shed 2 bases and J 7 bases; nucleotides not matched to a gene: 5.

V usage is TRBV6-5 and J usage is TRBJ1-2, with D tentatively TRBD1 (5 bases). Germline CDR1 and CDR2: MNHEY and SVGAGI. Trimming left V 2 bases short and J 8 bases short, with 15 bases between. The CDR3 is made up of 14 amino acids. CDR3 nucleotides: TGTGCCAGCAGTTACCGAGACCGAGCAGGGGGCTACACCTTC. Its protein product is CASSYRDRAGGYTF.

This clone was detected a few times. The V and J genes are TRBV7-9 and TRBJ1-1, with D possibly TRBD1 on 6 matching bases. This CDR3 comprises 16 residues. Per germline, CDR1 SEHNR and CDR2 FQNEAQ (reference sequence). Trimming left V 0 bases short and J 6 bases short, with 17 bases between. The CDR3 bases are TGTGCCAGCAGCTTAGCGACAGGACCCGCGGTGGCTGAAGCTTTCTTT. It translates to CASSLATGPAVAEAFF.

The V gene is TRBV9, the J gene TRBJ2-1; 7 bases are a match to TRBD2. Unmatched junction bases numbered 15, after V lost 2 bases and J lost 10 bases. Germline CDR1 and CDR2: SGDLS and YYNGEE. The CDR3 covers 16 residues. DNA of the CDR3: TGTGCCAGCAGCGTGACCGAGCGGGATGCCTTTCGGGAGCAGTTCTTC. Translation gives CASSVTERDAFREQFF.

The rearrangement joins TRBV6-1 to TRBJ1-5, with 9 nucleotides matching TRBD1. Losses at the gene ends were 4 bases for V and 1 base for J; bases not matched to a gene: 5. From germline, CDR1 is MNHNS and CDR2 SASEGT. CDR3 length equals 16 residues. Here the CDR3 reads CASSGGTGRSNQPQHF. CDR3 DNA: TGTGCCAGCAGTGGAGGGACAGGGAGAAGCAATCAGCCCCAGCATTTT.

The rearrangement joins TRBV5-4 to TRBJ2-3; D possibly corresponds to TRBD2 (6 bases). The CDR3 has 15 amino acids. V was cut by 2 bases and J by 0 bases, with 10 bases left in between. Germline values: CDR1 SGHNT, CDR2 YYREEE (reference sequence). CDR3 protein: CASSLGEASTDTQYF. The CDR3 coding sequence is TGTGCCAGCAGCTTAGGGGAGGCCAGCACAGATACGCAGTATTTT.

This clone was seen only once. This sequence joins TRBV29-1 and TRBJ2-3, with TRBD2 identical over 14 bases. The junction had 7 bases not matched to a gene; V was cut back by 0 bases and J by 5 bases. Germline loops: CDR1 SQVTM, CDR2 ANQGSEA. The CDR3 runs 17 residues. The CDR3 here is CSVEDPGLAGAGDTQYF. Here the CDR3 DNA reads TGCAGCGTTGAAGATCCGGGACTAGCGGGAGCGGGAGATACGCAGTATTTT.

The CDR3 coding sequence is TGTGCCAGTAGTAGCGGGAGATCGGCAGATACGCAGTATTTT. Translating gives CASSSGRSADTQYF. This chain links TRBV19 with TRBJ2-3, with 7 bases identical to TRBD2. Germline V lookup: CDR1 LNHDA, CDR2 SQIVND (reference sequence). The CDR3 is 14 residues long. V lost 4 bases to trimming and J lost 4 bases; unmatched junction nucleotides: 5.

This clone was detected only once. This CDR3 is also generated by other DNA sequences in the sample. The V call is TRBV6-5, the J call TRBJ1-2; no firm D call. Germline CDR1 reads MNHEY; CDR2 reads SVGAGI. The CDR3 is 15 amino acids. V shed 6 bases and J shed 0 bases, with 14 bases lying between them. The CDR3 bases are TGTGCCAGCAGCAGAGGCAGTTCAGCTAACTATGGCTACACCTTC. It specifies CASSRGSSANYGYTF.

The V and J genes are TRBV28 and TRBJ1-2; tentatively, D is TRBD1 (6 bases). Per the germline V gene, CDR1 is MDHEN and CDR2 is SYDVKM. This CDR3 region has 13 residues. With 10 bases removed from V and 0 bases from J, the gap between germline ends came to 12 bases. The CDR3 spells CATSRGTNYGYTF. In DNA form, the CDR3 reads TGTGCCACCTCAAGGGGGACTAACTATGGCTACACCTTC.

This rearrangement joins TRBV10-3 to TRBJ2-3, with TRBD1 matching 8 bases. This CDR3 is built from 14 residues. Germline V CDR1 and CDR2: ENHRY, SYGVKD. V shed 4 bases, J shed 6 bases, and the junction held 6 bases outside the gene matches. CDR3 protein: CAISGRTGMDTQYF. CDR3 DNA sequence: TGTGCCATCAGTGGGAGGACAGGGATGGATACGCAGTATTTT.

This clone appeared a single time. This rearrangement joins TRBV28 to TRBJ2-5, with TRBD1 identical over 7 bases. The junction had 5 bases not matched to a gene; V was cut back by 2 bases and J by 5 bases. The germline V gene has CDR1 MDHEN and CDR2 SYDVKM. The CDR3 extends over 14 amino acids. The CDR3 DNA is TGTGCCAGCAGTTTAAGGGGGCGCTGGGAGACCCAGTACTTC. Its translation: CASSLRGRWETQYF.

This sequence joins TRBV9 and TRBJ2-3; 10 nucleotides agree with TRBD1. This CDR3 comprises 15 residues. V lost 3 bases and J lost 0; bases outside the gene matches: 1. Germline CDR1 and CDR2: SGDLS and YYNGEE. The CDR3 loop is CASSGTGGSTDTQYF. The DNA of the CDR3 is TGTGCCAGCAGCGGGACAGGGGGGAGCACAGATACGCAGTATTTT. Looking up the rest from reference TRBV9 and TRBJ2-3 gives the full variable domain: DSGVTQTPKHLITATGQRVTLRCSPRSGDLSVYWYQQSLDQGLQFLIQYYNGEERAKGNILERFSAQQFPDLHSELNLSSLELGDSALYFCASSGTGGSTDTQYFGPGTRLTVL.

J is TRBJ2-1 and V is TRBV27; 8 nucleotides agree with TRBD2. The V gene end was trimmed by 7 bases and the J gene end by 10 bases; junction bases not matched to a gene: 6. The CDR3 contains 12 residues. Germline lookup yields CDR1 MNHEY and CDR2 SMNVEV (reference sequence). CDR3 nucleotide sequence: TGTGCCAGCACCGCGGGGGGAATGGAGCAGTTCTTC. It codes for CASTAGGMEQFF.

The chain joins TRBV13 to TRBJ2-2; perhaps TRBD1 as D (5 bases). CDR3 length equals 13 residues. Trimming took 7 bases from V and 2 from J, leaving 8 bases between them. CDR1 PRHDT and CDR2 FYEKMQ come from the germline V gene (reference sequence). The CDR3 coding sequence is TGTGCCAGCACAGGGTATAACACCGGGGAGCTGTTTTTT. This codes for CASTGYNTGELFF.

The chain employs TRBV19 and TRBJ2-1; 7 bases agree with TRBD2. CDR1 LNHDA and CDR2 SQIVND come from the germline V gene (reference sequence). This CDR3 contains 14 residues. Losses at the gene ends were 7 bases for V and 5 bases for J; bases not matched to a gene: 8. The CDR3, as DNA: TGTGCCAGTACCCCTCGGGACTACCACAATGAGCAGTTCTTC. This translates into CASTPRDYHNEQFF.

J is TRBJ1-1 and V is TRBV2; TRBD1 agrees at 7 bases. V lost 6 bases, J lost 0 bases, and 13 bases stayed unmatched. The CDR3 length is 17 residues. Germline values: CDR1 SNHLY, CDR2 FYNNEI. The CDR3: CASSPSRDRLLNTEAFF. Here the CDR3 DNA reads TGTGCCAGCAGCCCAAGCCGGGACAGACTATTGAACACTGAAGCTTTCTTT.